This record covers a single T cell receptor beta chain. At one boundary the junction diverges from the germline segment, which might be a read error. Per the germline V gene, CDR1 is SEHNR and CDR2 is FQNEAQ (reference sequence). CDR3 length: 15 residues. Using immunoSEQ multiplex PCR, the repertoire was profiled, and TCRdb retains in-frame clones only, with some absent. Altogether about 120,000 clones are present, approximately 94% being singletons, with the ten largest covering roughly 6.2%. The sample belongs to a study of T cell changes during pregnancy in multiple sclerosis. Sequencing used peripheral blood, obtained before pregnancy. The sequence was collected from a female donor with multiple sclerosis, enrolled in a pregnancy study. The V call is TRBV7-9, the J call TRBJ1-2, with TRBD1 matching 9 bases. The chain's CDR3 is CASSLAGTGSHGYTF. The CDR3 DNA sequence: TGTGCCAGCAGCCTAGCCGGGACAGGGAGTCATGGCTACACCTTC.